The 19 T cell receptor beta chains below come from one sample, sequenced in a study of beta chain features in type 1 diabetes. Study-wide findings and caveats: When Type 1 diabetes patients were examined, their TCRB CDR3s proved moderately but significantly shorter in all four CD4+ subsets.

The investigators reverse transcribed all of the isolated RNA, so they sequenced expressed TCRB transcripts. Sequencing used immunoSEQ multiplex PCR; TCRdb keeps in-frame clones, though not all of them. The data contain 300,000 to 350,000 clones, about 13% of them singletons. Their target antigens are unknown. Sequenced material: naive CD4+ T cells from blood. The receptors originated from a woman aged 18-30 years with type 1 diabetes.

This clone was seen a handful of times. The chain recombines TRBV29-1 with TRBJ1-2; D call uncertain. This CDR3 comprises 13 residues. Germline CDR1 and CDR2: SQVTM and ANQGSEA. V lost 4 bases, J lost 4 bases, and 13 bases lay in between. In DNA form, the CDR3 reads TGCAGCGTTGGTACAGTCAACACCTATGGCTACACCTTC. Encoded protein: CSVGTVNTYGYTF.

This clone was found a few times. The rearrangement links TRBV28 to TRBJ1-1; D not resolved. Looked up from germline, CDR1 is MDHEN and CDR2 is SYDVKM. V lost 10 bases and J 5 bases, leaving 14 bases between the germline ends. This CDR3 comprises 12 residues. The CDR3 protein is CATGGWMTEAFF. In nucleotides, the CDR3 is TGTGCCACCGGAGGGTGGATGACTGAAGCTTTCTTT.

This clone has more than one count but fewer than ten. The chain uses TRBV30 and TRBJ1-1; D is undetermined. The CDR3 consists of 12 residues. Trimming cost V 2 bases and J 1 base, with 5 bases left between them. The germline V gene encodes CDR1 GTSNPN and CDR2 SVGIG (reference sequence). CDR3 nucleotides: TGTGCCTGGAGTAGGAGGAACACTGAAGCTTTCTTT. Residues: CAWSRRNTEAFF.

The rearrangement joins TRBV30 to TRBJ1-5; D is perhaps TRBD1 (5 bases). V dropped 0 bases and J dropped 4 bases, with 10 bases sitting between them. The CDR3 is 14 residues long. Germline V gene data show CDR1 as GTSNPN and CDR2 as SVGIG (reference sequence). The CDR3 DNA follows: TGTGCCTGGAGTGTGATGGGACTGAATCAGCCCCAGCATTTT. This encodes CAWSVMGLNQPQHF. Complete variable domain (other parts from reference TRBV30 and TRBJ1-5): SQTIHQWPATLVQPVGSPLSLECTVEGTSNPNLYWYRQAAGRGLQLLFYSVGIGQISSEVPQNLSASRPQDRQFILSSKKLLLSDSGFYLCAWSVMGLNQPQHFGDGTRLSIL.

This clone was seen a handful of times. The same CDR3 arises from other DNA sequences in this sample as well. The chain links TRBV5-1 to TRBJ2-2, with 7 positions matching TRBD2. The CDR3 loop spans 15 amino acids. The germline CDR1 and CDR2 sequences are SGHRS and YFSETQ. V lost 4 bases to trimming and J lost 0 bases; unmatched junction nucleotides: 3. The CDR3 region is CASSPSGTNTGELFF. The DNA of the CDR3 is TGCGCCAGCAGCCCTAGCGGAACGAACACCGGGGAGCTGTTTTTT.

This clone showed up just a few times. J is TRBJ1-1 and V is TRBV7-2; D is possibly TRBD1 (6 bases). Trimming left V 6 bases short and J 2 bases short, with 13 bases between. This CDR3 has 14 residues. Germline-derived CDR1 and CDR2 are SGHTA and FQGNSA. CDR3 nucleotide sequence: TGTGCCAGCAGTCGTCAGGGGCTTAACACTGAAGCTTTCTTT. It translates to CASSRQGLNTEAFF.

CDR3 DNA: TGCAGCGTTCCAGGTGGGAGGGAAGAGACCCAGTACTTC. This encodes CSVPGGREETQYF. The chain carries TRBV29-1 and TRBJ2-5; the match to TRBD2 covers 7 bases. The trim removed 5 bases at V and 3 bases at J, leaving 6 bases unmatched. CDR3 size: 13 residues. The germline V gene encodes CDR1 SQVTM and CDR2 ANQGSEA. Drawing the rest from reference TRBV29-1 and TRBJ2-5, the complete variable domain is SAVISQKPSRDICQRGTSLTIQCQVDSQVTMMFWYRQQPGQSLTLIATANQGSEATYESGFVIDKFPISRPNLTFSTLTVSNMSPEDSSIYLCSVPGGREETQYFGPGTRLLVL.

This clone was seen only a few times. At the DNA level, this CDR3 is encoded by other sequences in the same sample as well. The CDR3 spells CASTRGYEQYF. The CDR3 DNA sequence: TGTGCCAGCACCCGGGGTTACGAGCAGTACTTC. The V call is TRBV28, the J call TRBJ2-7; D might be TRBD2 (5 bases). The CDR3 totals 11 residues. Germline assignment: CDR1 MDHEN and CDR2 SYDVKM. V lost 7 bases, J lost 4 bases, and 8 bases lay in between.

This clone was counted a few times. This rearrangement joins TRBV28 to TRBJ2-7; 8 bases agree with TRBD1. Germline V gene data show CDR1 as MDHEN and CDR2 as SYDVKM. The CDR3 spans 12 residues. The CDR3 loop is CAVGDRYYEQYF. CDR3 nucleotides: TGTGCTGTAGGGGACAGGTACTACGAGCAGTACTTC.

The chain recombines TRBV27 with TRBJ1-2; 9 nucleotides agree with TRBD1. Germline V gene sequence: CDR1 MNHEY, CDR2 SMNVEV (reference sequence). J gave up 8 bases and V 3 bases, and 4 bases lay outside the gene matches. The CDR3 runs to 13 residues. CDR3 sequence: CASSFDRGGGYTF. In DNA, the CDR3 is TGTGCCAGCAGTTTCGACAGGGGGGGAGGCTACACCTTC.

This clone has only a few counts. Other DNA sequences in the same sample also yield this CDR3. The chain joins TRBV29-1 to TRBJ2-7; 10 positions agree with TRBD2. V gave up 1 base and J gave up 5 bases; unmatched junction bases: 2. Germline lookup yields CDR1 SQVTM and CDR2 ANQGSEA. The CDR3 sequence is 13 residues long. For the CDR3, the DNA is TGCAGCGTTGAAGGGCTAGCGGGAGACGAGCAGTACTTC. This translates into CSVEGLAGDEQYF.

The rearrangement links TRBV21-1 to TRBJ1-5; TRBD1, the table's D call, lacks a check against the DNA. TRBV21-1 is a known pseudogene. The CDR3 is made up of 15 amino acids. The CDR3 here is CASSKDREANQPQHF. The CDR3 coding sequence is TGTGCCAGCAGCAAGGACAGGGAGGCCAATCAGCCCCAGCATTTT.

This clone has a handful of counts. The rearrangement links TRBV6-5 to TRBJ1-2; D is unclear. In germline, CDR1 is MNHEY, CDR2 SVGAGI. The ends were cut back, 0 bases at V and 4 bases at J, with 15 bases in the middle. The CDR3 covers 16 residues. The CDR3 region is CASSYSMVSAPYGYTF. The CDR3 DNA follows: TGTGCCAGCAGTTACTCGATGGTCAGCGCGCCCTATGGCTACACCTTC.

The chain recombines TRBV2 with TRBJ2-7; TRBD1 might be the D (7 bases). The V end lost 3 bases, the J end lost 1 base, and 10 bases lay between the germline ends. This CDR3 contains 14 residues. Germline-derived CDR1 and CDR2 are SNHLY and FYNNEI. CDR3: CASSDRGASYEQYV. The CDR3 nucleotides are TGTGCCAGCAGTGACAGGGGGGCGTCCTACGAGCAGTACGTC.

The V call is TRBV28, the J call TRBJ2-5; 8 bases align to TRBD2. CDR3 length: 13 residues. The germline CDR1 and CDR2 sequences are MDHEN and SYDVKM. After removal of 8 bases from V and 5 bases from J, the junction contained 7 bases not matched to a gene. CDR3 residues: CASLNSGTETQYF. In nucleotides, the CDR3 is TGTGCCAGCCTCAATAGCGGGACTGAGACCCAGTACTTC.

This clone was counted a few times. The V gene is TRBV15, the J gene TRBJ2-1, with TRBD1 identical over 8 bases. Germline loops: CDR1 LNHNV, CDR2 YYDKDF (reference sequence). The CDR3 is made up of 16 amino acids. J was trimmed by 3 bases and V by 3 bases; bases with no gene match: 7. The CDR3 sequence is CATSSTGGWDYNEQFF. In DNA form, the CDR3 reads TGTGCCACCAGCAGTACAGGGGGGTGGGACTACAATGAGCAGTTCTTC.

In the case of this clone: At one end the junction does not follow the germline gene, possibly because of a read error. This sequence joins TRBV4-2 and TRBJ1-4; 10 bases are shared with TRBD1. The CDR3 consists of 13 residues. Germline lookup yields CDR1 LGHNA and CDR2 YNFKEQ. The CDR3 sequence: CASSQDRRTGGNF. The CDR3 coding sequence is TGTGCCAGCAGCCAAGATCGTCGGACAGGGGGAAACTTT.

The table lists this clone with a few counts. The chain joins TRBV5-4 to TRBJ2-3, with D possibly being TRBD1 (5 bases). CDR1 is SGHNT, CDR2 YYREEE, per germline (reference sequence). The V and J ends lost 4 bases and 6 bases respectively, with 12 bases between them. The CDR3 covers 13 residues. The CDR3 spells CASSPGNRDTQYF. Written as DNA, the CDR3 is TGTGCCAGCAGCCCCGGAAACAGGGATACGCAGTATTTT.

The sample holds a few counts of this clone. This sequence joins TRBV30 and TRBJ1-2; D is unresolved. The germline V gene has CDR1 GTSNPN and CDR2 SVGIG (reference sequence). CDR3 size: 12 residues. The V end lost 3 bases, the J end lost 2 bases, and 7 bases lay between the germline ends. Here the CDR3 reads CAWRLLNYGYTF. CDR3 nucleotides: TGTGCCTGGAGATTGCTAAACTATGGCTACACCTTC.